The present T cell receptor beta chain was sequenced within a study of STAT5B mutations in CD4+ large granular lymphocyte leukemia. This was a survey-level run. Method: immunoSEQ multiplex PCR; TCRdb's copy keeps in-frame clones and lacks some. The sample lists more than 30,000 clones, roughly 65% occurring once. Germline CDR1 is ENHRY and CDR2 is SYGVKD. This CDR3 is built from 13 residues. Trimming took off 4 bases at V and 2 bases at J, with 9 bases between the two ends. The sequenced sample was CD4+ T cells from blood buffy coats. The source is a human donor in good health. V is TRBV10-3 and J is TRBJ2-7, with D perhaps matching TRBD1 or TRBD2 (6 bases each). The CDR3 sequence is CAISAGAAYEQYF. In nucleotides, the CDR3 is TGTGCCATCAGTGCGGGGGCGGCCTACGAGCAGTACTTC.